The clone carrying this T cell receptor (beta chain) was detected only a few times. Trimming stripped 0 bases from V and 1 base from J, with 8 bases between. Germline-derived CDR1 and CDR2 are SGHRS and YFSETQ. The CDR3 has 16 residues. This entry comes from a study of T-cell reconstitution after alpha-beta-depleted transplantation in children. The authors prepared the TCRbeta library with unique molecular identifiers. TCRdb itself ran the PCR reads through MiXCR, one entry per CDR3 protein. The sample contains approximately 400,000 distinct CDR3 sequences, 11% of which appear only once. V usage is TRBV5-1 and J usage is TRBJ1-6, with D possibly TRBD1 on 5 matching bases. The source is a human donor who donated a stem cell graft to a child with acute myeloid leukemia. The sequences come from PBMCs from the stem cell graft donor, collected from the stem cell graft. This chain's CDR3 is CASSLGDGSYNSPLHF. DNA of the CDR3: TGCGCCAGCAGCTTGGGGGACGGGTCCTATAATTCACCCCTCCACTTT.